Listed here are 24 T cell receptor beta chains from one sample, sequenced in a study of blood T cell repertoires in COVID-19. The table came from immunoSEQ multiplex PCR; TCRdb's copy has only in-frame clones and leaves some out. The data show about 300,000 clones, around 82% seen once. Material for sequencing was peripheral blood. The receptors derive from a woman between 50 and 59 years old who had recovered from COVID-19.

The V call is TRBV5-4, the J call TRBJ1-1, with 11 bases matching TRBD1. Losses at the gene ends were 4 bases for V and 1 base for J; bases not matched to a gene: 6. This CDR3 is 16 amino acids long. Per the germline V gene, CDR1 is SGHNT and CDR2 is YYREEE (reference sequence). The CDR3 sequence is CASSEGQGAQNTEAFF. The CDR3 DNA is TGTGCCAGCAGCGAAGGACAGGGGGCCCAGAACACTGAAGCTTTCTTT.

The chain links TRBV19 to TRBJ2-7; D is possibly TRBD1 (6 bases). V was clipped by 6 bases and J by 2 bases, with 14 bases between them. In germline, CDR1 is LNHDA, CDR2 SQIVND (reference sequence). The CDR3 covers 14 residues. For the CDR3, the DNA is TGTGCCAGTAGGAAGGACAGTCTTGCCTACGAGCAGTACTTC. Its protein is CASRKDSLAYEQYF.

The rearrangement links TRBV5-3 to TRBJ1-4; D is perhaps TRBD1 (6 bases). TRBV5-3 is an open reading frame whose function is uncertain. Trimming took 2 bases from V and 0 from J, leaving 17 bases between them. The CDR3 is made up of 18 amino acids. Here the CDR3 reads CARSFTRDNLSTNEKLFF. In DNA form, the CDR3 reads TGTGCCAGAAGCTTTACGAGGGACAATCTTTCAACTAATGAAAAACTGTTTTTT.

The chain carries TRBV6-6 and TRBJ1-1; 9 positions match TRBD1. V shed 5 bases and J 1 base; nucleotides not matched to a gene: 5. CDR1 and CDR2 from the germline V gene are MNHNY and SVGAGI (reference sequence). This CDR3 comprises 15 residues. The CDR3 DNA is TGTGCCAGCAGTAAACGACAGGGGGAGAACACTGAAGCTTTCTTT. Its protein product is CASSKRQGENTEAFF.

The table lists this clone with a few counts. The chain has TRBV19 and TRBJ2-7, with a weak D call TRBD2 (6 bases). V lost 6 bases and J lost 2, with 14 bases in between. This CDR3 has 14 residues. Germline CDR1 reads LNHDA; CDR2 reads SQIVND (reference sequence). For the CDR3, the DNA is TGTGCCAGTAGAGAGTGGGCGGGGACCTACGAGCAGTACTTC. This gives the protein CASREWAGTYEQYF.

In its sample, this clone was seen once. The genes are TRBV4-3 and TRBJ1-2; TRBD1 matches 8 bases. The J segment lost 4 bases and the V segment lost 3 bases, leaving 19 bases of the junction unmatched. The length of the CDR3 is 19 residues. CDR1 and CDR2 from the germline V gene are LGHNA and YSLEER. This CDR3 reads CASSHPPGTGKNPLYGYTF. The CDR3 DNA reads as TGCGCCAGCAGCCACCCGCCCGGGACAGGAAAAAATCCTCTCTATGGCTACACCTTC.

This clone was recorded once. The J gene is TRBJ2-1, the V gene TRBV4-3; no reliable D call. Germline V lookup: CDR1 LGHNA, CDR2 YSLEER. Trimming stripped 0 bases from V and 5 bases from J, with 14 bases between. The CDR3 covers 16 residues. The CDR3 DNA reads TGCGCCAGCAGCCAAGAGGCTTCGCGGAGCGACAATGAGCAGTTCTTC. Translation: CASSQEASRSDNEQFF.

CDR3 sequence reads: CASSSIQGTGANVLTF. The DNA for the CDR3 is TGCGCCAGCAGCTCTATACAGGGAACTGGGGCCAACGTCCTGACTTTC. V gene TRBV5-1 combines with J gene TRBJ2-6; D perhaps matches TRBD1 (6 bases). Germline CDR1 reads SGHRS; CDR2 reads YFSETQ. The length of the CDR3 is 16 residues. Trimming shortened V by 3 bases and J by 2 bases, and 12 bases separated the two germline ends.

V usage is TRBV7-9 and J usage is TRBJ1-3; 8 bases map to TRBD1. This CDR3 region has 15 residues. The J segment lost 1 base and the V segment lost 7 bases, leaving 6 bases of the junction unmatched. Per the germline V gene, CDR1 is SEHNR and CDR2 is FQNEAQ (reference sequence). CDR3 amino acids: CASTPRGPSGNTIYF. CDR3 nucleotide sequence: TGTGCCAGCACCCCCAGGGGGCCTTCTGGAAACACCATATATTTT.

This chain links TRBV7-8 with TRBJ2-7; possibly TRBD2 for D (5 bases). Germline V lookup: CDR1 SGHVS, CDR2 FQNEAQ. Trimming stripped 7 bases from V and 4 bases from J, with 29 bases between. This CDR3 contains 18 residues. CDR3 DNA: TGTGCCAGCACCCTAACCGGCGCGGTGGGGAGAAGTGGGTACGAGCAGTACTTC. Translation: CASTLTGAVGRSGYEQYF.

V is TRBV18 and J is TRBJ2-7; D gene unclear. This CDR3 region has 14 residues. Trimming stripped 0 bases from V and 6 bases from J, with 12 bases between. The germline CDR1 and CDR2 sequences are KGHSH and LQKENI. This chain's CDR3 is CASSPPYSRSEQYF. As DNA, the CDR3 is TGTGCCAGCTCACCACCATATAGCCGATCCGAGCAGTACTTC.

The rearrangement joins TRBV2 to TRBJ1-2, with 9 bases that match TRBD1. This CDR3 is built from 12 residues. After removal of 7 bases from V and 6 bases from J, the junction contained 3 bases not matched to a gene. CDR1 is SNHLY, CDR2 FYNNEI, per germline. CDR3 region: CASTTGGDGYTF. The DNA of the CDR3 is TGTGCCAGCACCACAGGGGGCGATGGCTACACCTTC.

The CDR3 DNA is TGTGCCAGTAGTATTAGTCAACGATACACCGGGGAGCTGTTTTTT. Translation gives CASSISQRYTGELFF. This sequence joins TRBV19 and TRBJ2-2, with no clear D. The germline V gene encodes CDR1 LNHDA and CDR2 SQIVND (reference sequence). There are 15 residues in the CDR3. Trimming removed 3 bases at V and 3 bases at J, with 11 bases between.

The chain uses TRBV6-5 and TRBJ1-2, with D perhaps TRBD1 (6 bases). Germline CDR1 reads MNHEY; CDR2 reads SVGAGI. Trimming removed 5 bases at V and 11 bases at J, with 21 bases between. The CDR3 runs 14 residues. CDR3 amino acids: CASSQSGRDKRYTF. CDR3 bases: TGTGCCAGCAGTCAATCAGGGAGGGACAAGCGATACACCTTC.

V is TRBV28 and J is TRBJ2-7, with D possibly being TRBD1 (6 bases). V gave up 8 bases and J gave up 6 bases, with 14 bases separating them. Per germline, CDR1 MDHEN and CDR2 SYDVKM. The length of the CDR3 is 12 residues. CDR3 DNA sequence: TGTGCCAGCGGCCAGACAGGACCCGAGCAGTACTTC. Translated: CASGQTGPEQYF. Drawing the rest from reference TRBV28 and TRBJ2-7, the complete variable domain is DVKVTQSSRYLVKRTGEKVFLECVQDMDHENMFWYRQDPGLGLRLIYFSYDVKMKEKGDIPEGYSVSREKKERFSLILESASTNQTSMYLCASGQTGPEQYFGPGTRLTVT.

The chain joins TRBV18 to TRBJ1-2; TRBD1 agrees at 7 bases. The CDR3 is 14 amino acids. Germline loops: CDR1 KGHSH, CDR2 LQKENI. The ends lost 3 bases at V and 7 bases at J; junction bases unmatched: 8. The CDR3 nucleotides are TGTGCCAGCTCACCCACGACAGGGTTTGGTGGCTACACCTTC. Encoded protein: CASSPTTGFGGYTF. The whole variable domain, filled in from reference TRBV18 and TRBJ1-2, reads NAGVMQNPRHLVRRRGQEARLRCSPMKGHSHVYWYRQLPEEGLKFMVYLQKENIIDESGMPKERFSAEFPKEGPSILRIQQVVRGDSAAYFCASSPTTGFGGYTFGSGTRLTVV.

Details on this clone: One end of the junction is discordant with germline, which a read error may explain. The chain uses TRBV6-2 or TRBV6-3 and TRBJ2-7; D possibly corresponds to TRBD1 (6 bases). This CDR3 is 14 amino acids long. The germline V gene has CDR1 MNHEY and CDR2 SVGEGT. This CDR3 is CASSYSRMGALVVF. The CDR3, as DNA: TGTGCCAGCAGTTACTCTCGGATGGGGGCCCTGGTCGTCTTC.

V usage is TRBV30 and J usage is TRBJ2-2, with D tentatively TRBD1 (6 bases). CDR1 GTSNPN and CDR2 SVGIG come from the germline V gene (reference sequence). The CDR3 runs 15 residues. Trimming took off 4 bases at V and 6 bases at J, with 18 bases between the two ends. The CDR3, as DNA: TGTGCCTGGACTAGTATACCACAGGGTGCCGGGGAGCTGTTTTTT. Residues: CAWTSIPQGAGELFF.

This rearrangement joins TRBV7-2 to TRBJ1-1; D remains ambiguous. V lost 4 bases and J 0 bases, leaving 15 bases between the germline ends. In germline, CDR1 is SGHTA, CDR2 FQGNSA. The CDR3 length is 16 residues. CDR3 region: CASSYSVGWVNTEAFF. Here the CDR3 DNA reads TGTGCCAGCAGCTACAGTGTGGGTTGGGTGAACACTGAAGCTTTCTTT.

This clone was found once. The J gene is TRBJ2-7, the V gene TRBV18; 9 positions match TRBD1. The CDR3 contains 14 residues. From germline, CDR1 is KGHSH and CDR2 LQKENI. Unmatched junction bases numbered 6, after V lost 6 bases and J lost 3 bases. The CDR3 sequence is CASSAGQGDYEQYF. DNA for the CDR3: TGTGCCAGCTCCGCGGGACAGGGCGACTACGAGCAGTACTTC.

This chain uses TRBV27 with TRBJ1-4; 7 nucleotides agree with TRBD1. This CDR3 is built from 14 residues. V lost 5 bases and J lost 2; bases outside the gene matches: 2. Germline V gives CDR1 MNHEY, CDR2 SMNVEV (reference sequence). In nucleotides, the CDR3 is TGTGCCAGCAGTGCGGGACAGACTAATGAAAAACTGTTTTTT. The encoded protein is CASSAGQTNEKLFF.

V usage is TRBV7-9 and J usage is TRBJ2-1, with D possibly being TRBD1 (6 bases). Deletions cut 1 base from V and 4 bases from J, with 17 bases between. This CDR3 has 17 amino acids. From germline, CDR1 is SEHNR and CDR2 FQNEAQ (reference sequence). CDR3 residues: CASSLGVGQRRYNEQFF. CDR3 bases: TGTGCCAGCAGCTTAGGTGTAGGACAGAGACGATACAATGAGCAGTTCTTC.

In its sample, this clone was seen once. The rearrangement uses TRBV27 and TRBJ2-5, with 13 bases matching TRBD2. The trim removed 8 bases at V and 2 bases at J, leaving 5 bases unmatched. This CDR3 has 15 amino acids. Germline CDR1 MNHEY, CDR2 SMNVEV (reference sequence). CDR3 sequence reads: CASRRLAGGQETQYF. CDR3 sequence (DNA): TGTGCCAGCCGCCGACTAGCGGGGGGTCAAGAGACCCAGTACTTC.

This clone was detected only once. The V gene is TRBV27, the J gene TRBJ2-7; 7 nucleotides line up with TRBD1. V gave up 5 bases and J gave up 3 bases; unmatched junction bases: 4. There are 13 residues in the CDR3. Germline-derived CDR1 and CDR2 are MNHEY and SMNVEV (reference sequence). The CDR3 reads CASSIHRGYEQYF. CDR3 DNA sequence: TGTGCCAGCAGTATCCACAGGGGCTACGAGCAGTACTTC.